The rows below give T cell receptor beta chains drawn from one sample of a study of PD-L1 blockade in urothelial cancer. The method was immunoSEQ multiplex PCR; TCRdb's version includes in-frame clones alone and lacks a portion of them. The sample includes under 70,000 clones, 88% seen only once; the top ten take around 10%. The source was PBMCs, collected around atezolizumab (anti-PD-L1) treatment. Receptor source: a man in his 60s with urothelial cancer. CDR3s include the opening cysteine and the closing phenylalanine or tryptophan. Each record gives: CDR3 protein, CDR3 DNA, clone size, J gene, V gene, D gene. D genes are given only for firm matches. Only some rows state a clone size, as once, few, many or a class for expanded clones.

CASSLAGSSSYEQYF TGTGCCAGCAGCCTGGCGGGGAGTAGCTCCTACGAGCAGTACTTC NA TRBJ2-7 TRBV7-9 NA
CASSPGRYQPQHF TGTGCCAGCTCACCAGGTAGATATCAGCCCCAGCATTTT NA TRBJ1-5 TRBV18 NA
CASSFQRGEQFF TGTGCCAGCAGTTTCCAACGGGGTGAGCAGTTCTTC once TRBJ2-1 TRBV27 NA
CASSLGGQGHYYGYTF TGTGCCAGCAGCTTAGGGGGACAGGGTCATTATTATGGCTACACCTTC NA TRBJ1-2 TRBV7-9 TRBD1
CASTSDSLRRPQHF TGTGCCAGCACCTCCGACAGTCTCCGACGGCCCCAGCATTTT NA TRBJ1-5 TRBV28 NA
CASSSAGGGTDTQYF TGCGCCAGCAGCTCGGCGGGGGGAGGCACAGATACGCAGTATTTT NA TRBJ2-3 TRBV5-1 TRBD2
CASSEFGQVSGNTIYF TGTGCCAGCAGTGAATTTGGACAGGTCTCTGGAAACACCATATATTTT NA TRBJ1-3 TRBV2 TRBD1
CASSLGGRVTGNTIYF TGTGCCAGCAGCTTGGGGGGCAGGGTCACTGGAAACACCATATATTTT NA TRBJ1-3 TRBV5-5 NA
CASSHGGQLNTEAFF TGTGCCAGCAGTCACGGCGGACAGCTGAACACTGAAGCTTTCTTT NA TRBJ1-1 TRBV7-8 NA
CASSLNMNYGYTF TGTGCCAGCAGTTTAAACATGAACTATGGCTACACCTTC NA TRBJ1-2 TRBV27 NA
CASSLGLAGRTDTQYF TGTGCCAGCAGCTTGGGACTAGCGGGGCGCACAGATACGCAGTATTTT once TRBJ2-3 TRBV7-2 TRBD2
CASSLGSYEQYF TGTGCCAGCAGCTTAGGGAGCTACGAGCAGTACTTC once TRBJ2-7 TRBV11-2 NA
CASSPHRPGGVADTQYF TGTGCCAGCAGCCCCCACAGACCAGGAGGAGTTGCAGATACGCAGTATTTT NA TRBJ2-3 TRBV7-3 NA
CASSKGQPGPGTQYF TGTGCCAGCAGCAAAGGACAGCCCGGCCCGGGGACCCAGTACTTC NA TRBJ2-5 TRBV7-2 NA
CASSYTGAGYGYTF TGTGCCAGCAGTTACACAGGGGCGGGCTATGGCTACACCTTC once TRBJ1-2 TRBV6-5 TRBD1
CATAVHGGLALGGVELFF TGTGCCACAGCAGTCCACGGGGGGCTAGCGTTGGGTGGGGTGGAGCTGTTTTTT NA TRBJ2-2 TRBV2 NA
CAISEGVNNEQFF TGTGCCATCAGTGAGGGAGTCAACAATGAGCAGTTCTTC NA TRBJ2-1 TRBV10-3 NA
CASSFLQGEEEKLFF TGTGCCAGCAGCTTCTTACAGGGAGAGGAAGAAAAACTGTTTTTT NA TRBJ1-4 TRBV11-2 NA
CASSSRGPQGEKLFF TGTGCCAGCAGTTCCCGGGGACCGCAGGGGGAAAAACTGTTTTTT NA TRBJ1-4 TRBV6-5 NA
CASRSILEQYF TGTGCCAGCAGGTCTATCCTCGAGCAGTACTTC NA TRBJ2-7 TRBV6-6 NA
CASSLNPGVREQYF TGTGCCAGCAGCTTAAATCCAGGGGTCCGCGAGCAGTACTTC NA TRBJ2-7 TRBV7-3 NA
CASSFRERNEQFF TGTGCCAGCAGCTTTCGGGAGCGCAATGAGCAGTTCTTC NA TRBJ2-1 TRBV7-2 NA
CASSIGRVNQPQHF TGTGCCAGTAGTATAGGGCGGGTCAATCAGCCCCAGCATTTT NA TRBJ1-5 TRBV19 NA
CATSSSGRTTGELFF TGTGCCACCAGCTCTAGCGGGAGGACCACCGGGGAGCTGTTTTTT NA TRBJ2-2 TRBV15 TRBD2
CATSREGIGAPYEQYF TGTGCCACCAGCAGAGAGGGGATTGGGGCCCCCTACGAGCAGTACTTC NA TRBJ2-7 TRBV15 NA
CASSELIRGAYSNQPQHF TGTGCCAGCAGTGAATTGATCAGGGGGGCATATAGCAATCAGCCCCAGCATTTT once TRBJ1-5 TRBV6-1 TRBD1
CASSHGQGRHEQFF TGTGCCAGCAGCCACGGACAGGGGCGACATGAGCAGTTCTTC NA TRBJ2-1 TRBV14 TRBD1
CASSQGIMEPQHF TGTGCCAGCAGCCAGGGCATAATGGAGCCCCAGCATTTT NA TRBJ1-5 TRBV9 NA
CASSSRGLAGVVYRAGELFF TGTGCCAGCAGTTCCCGGGGACTAGCGGGAGTCGTATATAGGGCCGGGGAGCTGTTTTTT NA TRBJ2-2 TRBV27 TRBD2
CASSMGRSQNYEQYF TGTGCCAGTAGTATGGGCAGATCGCAAAATTACGAGCAGTACTTC few TRBJ2-7 TRBV19 NA
CASSLPPGQGEYEQYF TGTGCCAGCAGCTTGCCCCCGGGACAGGGGGAATACGAGCAGTACTTC once TRBJ2-7 TRBV7-9 TRBD1
CASSLELQETQYF TGTGCCAGCAGCCTAGAACTTCAAGAGACCCAGTACTTC NA TRBJ2-5 TRBV13 NA
CASSYLTSGDGGELFF TGCGCCAGCAGCTACTTGACTAGCGGGGACGGTGGGGAGCTGTTTTTT NA TRBJ2-2 TRBV5-1 TRBD2
CASSLRQGYQETQYF TGTGCCAGCAGCTTAAGACAGGGGTACCAAGAGACCCAGTACTTC NA TRBJ2-5 TRBV7-2 TRBD1
CASSPPEGDRYGYTF TGTGCCAGCTCACCTCCCGAGGGGGATCGGTATGGCTACACCTTC NA TRBJ1-2 TRBV18 NA
CSVEGQGEEKLFF TGCAGCGTTGAAGGACAGGGGGAAGAAAAACTGTTTTTT NA TRBJ1-4 TRBV29-1 TRBD1
CASSEQGDYGYTF TGTGCCAGCAGTGAACAGGGCGACTATGGCTACACCTTC NA TRBJ1-2 TRBV6-1 NA
CASSYLGAPQETQYF TGTGCCAGTTCCTATTTAGGGGCCCCCCAAGAGACCCAGTACTTC NA TRBJ2-5 TRBV2 NA
CASSQLDQGLREKLFF TGCGCCAGCAGCCAGCTAGATCAGGGGCTCCGAGAAAAACTGTTTTTT NA TRBJ1-4 TRBV4-1 NA
CASSERDSTPNSPLHF TGTGCCAGCAGCGAGAGAGACAGTACTCCAAATTCACCCCTCCACTTT NA TRBJ1-6 TRBV9 NA
CASKLSLPPRYEQYF TGTGCCAGCAAACTCTCACTTCCCCCCCGGTACGAGCAGTACTTC NA TRBJ2-7 TRBV2 NA
CASSLDRAYYEQYF TGTGCCAGCAGCCTCGACAGGGCCTACTACGAGCAGTACTTC NA TRBJ2-7 TRBV5-8 TRBD1
CASSGTRSSRTYEQYF TGCGCCAGCAGTGGTACCCGTAGTAGCCGGACCTACGAGCAGTACTTC few TRBJ2-7 TRBV10-2 NA
CASSGGTEVDTQYF TGTGCCAGCAGTGGGGGGACAGAAGTGGATACGCAGTATTTT NA TRBJ2-3 TRBV6-4 TRBD1
CASSLKTGVFYSPLHF TGTGCCAGCAGCTTGAAGACAGGGGTATTCTATTCACCCCTCCACTTT once TRBJ1-6 TRBV5-4 TRBD1
CAWSSKSTGTSGNTIYF TGTGCCTGGAGTTCAAAGTCCACGGGAACCTCTGGAAACACCATATATTTT NA TRBJ1-3 TRBV30 NA
CASSKERGGDYGYTF TGTGCCAGCAGCAAAGAGAGGGGAGGGGACTATGGCTACACCTTC NA TRBJ1-2 TRBV21-1 NA
CASSVATPLGGYTF TGTGCCAGCAGCGTAGCTACGCCGCTCGGGGGCTACACCTTC NA TRBJ1-2 TRBV9 NA
CASSEQSENTGELFF TGTGCCAGCAGTGAACAATCAGAGAACACCGGGGAGCTGTTTTTT NA TRBJ2-2 TRBV6-1 NA
CASSDRELSPLHF TGCGCCAGCAGCGACCGGGAACTATCACCCCTCCACTTT few TRBJ1-6 TRBV5-1 NA